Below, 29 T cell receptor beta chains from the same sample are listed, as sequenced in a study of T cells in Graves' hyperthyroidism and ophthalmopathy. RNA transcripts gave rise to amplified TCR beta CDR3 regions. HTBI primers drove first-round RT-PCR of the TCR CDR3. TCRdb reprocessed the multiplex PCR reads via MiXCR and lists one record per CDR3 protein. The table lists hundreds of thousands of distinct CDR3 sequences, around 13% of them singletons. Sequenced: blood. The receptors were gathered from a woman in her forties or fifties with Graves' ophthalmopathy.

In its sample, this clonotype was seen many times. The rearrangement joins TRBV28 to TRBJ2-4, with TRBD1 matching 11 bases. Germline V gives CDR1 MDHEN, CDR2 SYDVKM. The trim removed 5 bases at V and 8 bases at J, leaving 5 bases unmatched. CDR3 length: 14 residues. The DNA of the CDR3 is TGTGCCAGCAGTCGACCGGGACAGGGGGACATTCAGTACTTC. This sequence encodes CASSRPGQGDIQYF.

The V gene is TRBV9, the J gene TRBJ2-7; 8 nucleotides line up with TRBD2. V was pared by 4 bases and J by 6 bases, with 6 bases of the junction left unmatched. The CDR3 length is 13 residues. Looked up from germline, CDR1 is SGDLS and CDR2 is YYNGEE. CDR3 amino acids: CASSPGGSGEQYF. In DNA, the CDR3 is TGTGCCAGCAGCCCGGGGGGGTCAGGCGAGCAGTACTTC.

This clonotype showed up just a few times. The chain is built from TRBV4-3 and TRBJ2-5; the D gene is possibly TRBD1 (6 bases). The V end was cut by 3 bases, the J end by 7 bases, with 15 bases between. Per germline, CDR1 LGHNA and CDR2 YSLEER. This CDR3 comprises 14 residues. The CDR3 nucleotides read TGCGCCAGCAGCCAGAGGGGGACATCTGGGACCCAGTACTTC. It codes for CASSQRGTSGTQYF.

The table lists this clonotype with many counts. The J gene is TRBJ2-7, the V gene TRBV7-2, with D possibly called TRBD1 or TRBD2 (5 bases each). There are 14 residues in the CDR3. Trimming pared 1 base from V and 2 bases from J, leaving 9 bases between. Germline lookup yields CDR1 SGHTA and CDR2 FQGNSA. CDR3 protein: CASSLGRDAYEQYF. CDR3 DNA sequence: TGTGCCAGCAGCTTAGGCCGGGACGCCTACGAGCAGTACTTC.

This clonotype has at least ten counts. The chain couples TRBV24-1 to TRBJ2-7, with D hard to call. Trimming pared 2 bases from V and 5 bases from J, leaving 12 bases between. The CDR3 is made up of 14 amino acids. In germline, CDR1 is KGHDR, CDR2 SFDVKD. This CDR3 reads CATSDWEDENEQYF. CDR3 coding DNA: TGTGCCACCAGTGATTGGGAAGACGAAAACGAGCAGTACTTC.

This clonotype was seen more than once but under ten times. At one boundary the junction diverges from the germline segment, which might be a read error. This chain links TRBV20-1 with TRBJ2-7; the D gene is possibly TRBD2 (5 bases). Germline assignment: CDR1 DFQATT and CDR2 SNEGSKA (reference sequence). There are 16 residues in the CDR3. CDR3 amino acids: CSAGDDYSQISYEQYF. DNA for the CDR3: TGCAGTGCTGGAGATGACTACAGTCAAATCTCCTACGAGCAGTACTTC.

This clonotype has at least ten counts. CDR3 residues: CASSPLQGIGETQYF. The CDR3 DNA follows: TGTGCCAGCTCACCACTACAGGGTATTGGAGAGACCCAGTACTTC. This chain connects TRBV18 to TRBJ2-5; TRBD1 is a possible D gene (6 bases). The CDR3 totals 15 residues. V was pared by 1 base and J by 4 bases, with 13 bases between. Germline V gives CDR1 KGHSH, CDR2 LQKENI.

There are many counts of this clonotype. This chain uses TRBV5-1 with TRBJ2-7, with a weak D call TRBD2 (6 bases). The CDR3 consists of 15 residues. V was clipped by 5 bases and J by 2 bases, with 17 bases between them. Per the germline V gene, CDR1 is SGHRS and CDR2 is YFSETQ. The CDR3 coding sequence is TGCGCCAGCAGGGACATTAGCGGAAATACCTACGAGCAGTACTTC. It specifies CASRDISGNTYEQYF. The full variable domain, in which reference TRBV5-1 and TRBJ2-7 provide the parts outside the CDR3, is KAGVTQTPRYLIKTRGQQVTLSCSPISGHRSVSWYQQTPGQGLQFLFEYFSETQRNKGNFPGRFSGRQFSNSRSEMNVSTLELGDSALYLCASRDISGNTYEQYFGPGTRLTVT.

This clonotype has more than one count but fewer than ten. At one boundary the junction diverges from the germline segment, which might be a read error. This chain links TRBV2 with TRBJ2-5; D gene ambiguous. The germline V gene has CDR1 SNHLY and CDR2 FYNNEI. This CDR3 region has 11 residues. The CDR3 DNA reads TGTGCCAGCAGTGAATACGGACGCCAGGACTTC. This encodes CASSEYGRQDF.

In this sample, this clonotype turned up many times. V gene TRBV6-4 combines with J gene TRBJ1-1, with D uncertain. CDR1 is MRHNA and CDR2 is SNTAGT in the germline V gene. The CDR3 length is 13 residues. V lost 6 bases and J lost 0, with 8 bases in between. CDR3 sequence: CASRQTMNTEAFF. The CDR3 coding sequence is TGTGCCAGCAGGCAAACTATGAACACTGAAGCTTTCTTT.

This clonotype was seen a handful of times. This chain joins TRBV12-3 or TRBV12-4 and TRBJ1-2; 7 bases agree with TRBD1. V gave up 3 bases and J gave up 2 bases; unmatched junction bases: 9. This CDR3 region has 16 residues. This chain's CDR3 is CASSFGVLQGNYGYTF. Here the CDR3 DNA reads TGTGCCAGCAGTTTTGGTGTTTTACAGGGGAACTATGGCTACACCTTC.

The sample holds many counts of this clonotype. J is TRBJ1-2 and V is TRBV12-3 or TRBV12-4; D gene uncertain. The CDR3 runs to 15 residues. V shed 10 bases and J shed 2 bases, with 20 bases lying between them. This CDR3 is CATIPVPDSNYGYTF. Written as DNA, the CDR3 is TGTGCCACAATACCCGTTCCGGACTCCAACTATGGCTACACCTTC.

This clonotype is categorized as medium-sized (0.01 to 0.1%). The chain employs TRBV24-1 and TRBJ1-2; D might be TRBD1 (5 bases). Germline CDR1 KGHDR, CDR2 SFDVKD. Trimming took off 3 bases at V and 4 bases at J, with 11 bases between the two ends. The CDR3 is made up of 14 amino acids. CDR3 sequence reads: CATSDQDILYGYTF. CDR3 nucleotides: TGTGCCACCAGTGATCAGGACATACTCTATGGCTACACCTTC.

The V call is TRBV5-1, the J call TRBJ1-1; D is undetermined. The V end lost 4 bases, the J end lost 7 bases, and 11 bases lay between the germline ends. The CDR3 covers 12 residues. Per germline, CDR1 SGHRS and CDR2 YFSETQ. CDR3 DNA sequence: TGCGCCAGCAGCGTCGACCGAGGTGAAGCTTTCTTT. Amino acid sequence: CASSVDRGEAFF.

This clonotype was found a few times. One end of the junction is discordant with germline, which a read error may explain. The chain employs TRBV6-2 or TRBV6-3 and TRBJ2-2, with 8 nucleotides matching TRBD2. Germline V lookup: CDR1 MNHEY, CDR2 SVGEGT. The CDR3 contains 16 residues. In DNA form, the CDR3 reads TGTGCCAGCACCAAATTCGGACTAGCAGACACCCGGGAGCTGTTTTTT. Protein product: CASTKFGLADTRELFF.

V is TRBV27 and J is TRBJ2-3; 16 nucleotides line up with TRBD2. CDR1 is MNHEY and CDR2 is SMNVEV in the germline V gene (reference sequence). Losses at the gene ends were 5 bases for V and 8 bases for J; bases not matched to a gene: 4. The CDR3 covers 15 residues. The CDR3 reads CASSPGTSGRGTQYF. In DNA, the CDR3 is TGTGCCAGCAGTCCCGGGACTAGCGGGAGGGGTACGCAGTATTTT.

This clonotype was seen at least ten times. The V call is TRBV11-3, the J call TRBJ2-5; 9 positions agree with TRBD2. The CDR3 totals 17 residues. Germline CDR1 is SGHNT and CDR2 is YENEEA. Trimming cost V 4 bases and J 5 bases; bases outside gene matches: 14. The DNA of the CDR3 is TGTGCCAGCAGCTCCCGACTTAGCGGGAGAGGCTTTGAGACCCAGTACTTC. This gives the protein CASSSRLSGRGFETQYF.

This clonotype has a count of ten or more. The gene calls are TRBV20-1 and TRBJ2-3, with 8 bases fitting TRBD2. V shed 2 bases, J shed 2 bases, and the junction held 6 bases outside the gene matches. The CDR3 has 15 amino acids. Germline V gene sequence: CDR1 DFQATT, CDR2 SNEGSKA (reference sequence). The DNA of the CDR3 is TGCAGTGCTAGATACAGGACTAGCTTCACAGATACGCAGTATTTT. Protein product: CSARYRTSFTDTQYF.

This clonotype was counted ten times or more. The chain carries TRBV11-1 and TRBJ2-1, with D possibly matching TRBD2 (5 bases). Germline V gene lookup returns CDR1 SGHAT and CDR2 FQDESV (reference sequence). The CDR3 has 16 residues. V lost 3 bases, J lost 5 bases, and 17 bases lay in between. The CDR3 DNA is TGTGCCAGCAGCTTTTTGGAGGAGGCACTGGACAATGAGCAGTTCTTC. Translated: CASSFLEEALDNEQFF.

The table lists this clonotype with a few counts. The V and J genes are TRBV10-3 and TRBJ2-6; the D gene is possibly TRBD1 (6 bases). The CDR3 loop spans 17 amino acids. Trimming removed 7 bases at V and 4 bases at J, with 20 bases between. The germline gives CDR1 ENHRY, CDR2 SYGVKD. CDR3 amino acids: CAITRGDTGPGANVLTF. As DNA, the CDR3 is TGTGCCATCACCCGAGGGGATACAGGGCCCGGGGCCAACGTCCTGACTTTC.

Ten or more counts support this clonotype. Here the CDR3 DNA reads TGTGCCAGCAGCTTAGATCGCAGGGGTATGGGAGAGCAGTACTTC. Protein: CASSLDRRGMGEQYF. This chain links TRBV7-8 with TRBJ2-7; D possibly corresponds to TRBD1 (6 bases). From germline, CDR1 is SGHVS and CDR2 FQNEAQ. This CDR3 spans 15 amino acids. V was cut by 1 base and J by 7 bases, with 17 bases left in between.

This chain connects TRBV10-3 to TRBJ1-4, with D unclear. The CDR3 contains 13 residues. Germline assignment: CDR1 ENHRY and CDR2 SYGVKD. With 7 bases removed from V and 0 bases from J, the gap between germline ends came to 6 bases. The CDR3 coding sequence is TGTGCCATCAAGCCAGCAACTAATGAAAAACTGTTTTTT. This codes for CAIKPATNEKLFF.

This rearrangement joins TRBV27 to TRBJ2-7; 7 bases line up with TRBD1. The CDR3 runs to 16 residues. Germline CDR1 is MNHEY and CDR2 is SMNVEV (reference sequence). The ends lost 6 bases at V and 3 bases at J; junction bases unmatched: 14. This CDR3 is CASSRGTEQGNYEQYF. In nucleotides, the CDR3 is TGTGCCAGCAGCCGCGGTACGGAACAGGGGAACTACGAGCAGTACTTC.

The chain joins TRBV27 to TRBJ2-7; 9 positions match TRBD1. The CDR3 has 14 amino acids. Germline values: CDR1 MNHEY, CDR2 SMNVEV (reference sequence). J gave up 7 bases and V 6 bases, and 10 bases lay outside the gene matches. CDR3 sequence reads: CASSYRGRTEEQYF. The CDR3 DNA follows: TGTGCCAGCAGCTACAGGGGGCGAACGGAAGAGCAGTACTTC.

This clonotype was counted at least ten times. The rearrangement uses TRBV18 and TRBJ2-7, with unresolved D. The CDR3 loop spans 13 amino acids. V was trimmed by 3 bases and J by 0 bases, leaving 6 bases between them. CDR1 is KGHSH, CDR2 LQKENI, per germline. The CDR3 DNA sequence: TGTGCCAGCTCACCGGCGATCTCCTACGAGCAGTACTTC. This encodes CASSPAISYEQYF.

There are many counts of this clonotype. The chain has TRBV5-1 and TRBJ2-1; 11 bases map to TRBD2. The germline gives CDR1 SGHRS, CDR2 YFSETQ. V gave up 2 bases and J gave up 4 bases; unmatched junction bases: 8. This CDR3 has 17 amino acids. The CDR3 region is CASSFSQTSGVYNEQFF. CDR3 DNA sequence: TGCGCCAGCAGCTTTTCCCAGACTAGCGGGGTTTACAATGAGCAGTTCTTC. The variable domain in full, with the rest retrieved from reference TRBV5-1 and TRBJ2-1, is KAGVTQTPRYLIKTRGQQVTLSCSPISGHRSVSWYQQTPGQGLQFLFEYFSETQRNKGNFPGRFSGRQFSNSRSEMNVSTLELGDSALYLCASSFSQTSGVYNEQFFGPGTRLTVL.

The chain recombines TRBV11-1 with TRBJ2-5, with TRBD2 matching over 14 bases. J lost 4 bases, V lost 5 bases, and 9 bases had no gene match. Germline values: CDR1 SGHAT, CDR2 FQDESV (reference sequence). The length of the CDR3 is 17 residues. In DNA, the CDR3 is TGTGCCAGCAGCCGAACCGGGACTAGCGGGAGAGGAGAGACCCAGTACTTC. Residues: CASSRTGTSGRGETQYF. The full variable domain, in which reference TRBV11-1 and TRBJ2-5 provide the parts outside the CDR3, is EAEVAQSPRYKITEKSQAVAFWCDPISGHATLYWYRQILGQGPELLVQFQDESVVDDSQLPKDRFSAERLKGVDSTLKIQPAELGDSAMYLCASSRTGTSGRGETQYFGPGTRLLVL.

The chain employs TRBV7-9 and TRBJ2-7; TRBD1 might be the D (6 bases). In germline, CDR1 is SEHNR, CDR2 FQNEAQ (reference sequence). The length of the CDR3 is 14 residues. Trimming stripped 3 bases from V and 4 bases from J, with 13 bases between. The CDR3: CASSFGTNQYEQYF. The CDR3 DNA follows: TGTGCCAGCAGCTTCGGGACAAACCAGTACGAGCAGTACTTC.

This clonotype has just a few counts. The chain's CDR3 is CASSLNTGLRTGELFF. In nucleotides, the CDR3 is TGTGCCAGCAGTTTAAATACAGGGTTAAGGACCGGGGAGCTGTTTTTT. The V call is TRBV27, the J call TRBJ2-2, with D perhaps matching TRBD1 (6 bases). Germline V gene data show CDR1 as MNHEY and CDR2 as SMNVEV (reference sequence). V was pared by 2 bases and J by 5 bases, with 15 bases between. The length of the CDR3 is 16 residues.